This TCR beta chain was captured in a study of OX40 agonist ivuxolimab in advanced cancers. Context from the whole study: Ivuxolimab, which targeted the costimulatory receptor OX40 (CD134), was an agonistic, fully human IgG2 monoclonal antibody. Intravenous ivuxolimab was administered to patients every 2 weeks at six dose levels: 0.01, 0.1, 0.3, 1.5, 3 and 10 mg/kg. Of the roughly 50 dose-escalation patients, hepatocellular carcinoma was present in around 19, melanoma in around 15, renal cell carcinoma in 9 and head and neck cancer in 9. The dose-escalation cohort was about 83% male with a mean age of about 58 years, ranging from roughly 20 to 80. Prior anti-PD-1, anti-PD-L1 or anti-CTLA-4 therapy was permitted, and approximately 40% of dose-escalation patients had received checkpoint inhibitors. Partial responses were achieved by three dose-escalation patients, of whom one had hepatocellular carcinoma and two had cutaneous melanoma. Peripheral TCRbeta sequencing aimed to test whether ivuxolimab altered TCR sequence diversity and caused clonal T-cell expansion. The paper reports the monotherapy dose-escalation portion (N ≈ 52 patients) of the phase I ivuxolimab trial. Study-wide conclusions, independent of this receptor: The antigen specificity of the peripheral T cells that underwent clonal expansion was not determined. Clonal expansion of both CD4+ and CD8+ blood T cells was observed from baseline to week 6 at doses 0.1 to 3.0 mg/kg. In the 0.1-3.0 mg/kg groups, partial responders had among the lowest normalized peripheral clonal expansion, particularly in CD8+ T cells. Low levels of normalized T-cell clonal expansion were also seen in some nonresponding patients. After ivuxolimab, more expanded clones were found on average in CD8+ T cells than in CD4+ T cells.

The trial excluded patients who had a history of autoimmune disease or were on systemic immunosuppression. Peripheral blood for TCR sequencing was drawn from every dose cohort at baseline, at cycle 4 day 1 and at cycle 7 day 1. The samples were taken from a phase I, first-in-human, multicenter, open-label dose-escalation trial of ivuxolimab. Adults with locally advanced or metastatic head and neck squamous cell, hepatocellular, melanoma or renal cell carcinoma were enrolled in the trial. Before TCR sequencing, CD4+ and CD8+ T cells were separately sorted from peripheral blood. The germline ends are 17 bases apart after V is trimmed by 0 bases and J by 7 bases. Spanning cysteine to phenylalanine, the CDR3 consists of 16 amino acids. The DNA shown is the 48-base CDR3, in frame from base 1. CDR1 and CDR2 are read off the germline V gene as SGHDT and YYEEEE. To sequence the TCRbeta CDR3 region, genomic DNA was isolated from the sorted cells. TCRbeta CDR3 regions were sequenced using the immunoSEQ Assay. What TCRdb holds here is the immuneACCESS table cut down to in-frame rearrangements. Part of the clones is not present; checked against another copy, under half of the missing clones reflect an unresolved V gene, and the others are unexplained. The sample has about 160,000 clones on record, approximately 94% of them singletons. The ten largest clones capture about 0.31% of the sample.

In regard to this clone: Its antigen has not been determined. Nothing much larger sits one base from this clone, and base qualities are not available.

The receptor was isolated from an adult with an advanced solid tumor such as melanoma, head and neck, liver or kidney cancer. Sample: CD4+ or CD8+ T cells sorted from blood, taken in a trial of the OX40 agonist ivuxolimab. The chain uses TRBV5-6 and TRBJ2-1, with no confident D gene call. The DNA reads TGTGCCAGCAGCTTGGCGTACCAGACCTTATGGAATGAGCAGTTCTTC. This yields the protein CASSLAYQTLWNEQFF.